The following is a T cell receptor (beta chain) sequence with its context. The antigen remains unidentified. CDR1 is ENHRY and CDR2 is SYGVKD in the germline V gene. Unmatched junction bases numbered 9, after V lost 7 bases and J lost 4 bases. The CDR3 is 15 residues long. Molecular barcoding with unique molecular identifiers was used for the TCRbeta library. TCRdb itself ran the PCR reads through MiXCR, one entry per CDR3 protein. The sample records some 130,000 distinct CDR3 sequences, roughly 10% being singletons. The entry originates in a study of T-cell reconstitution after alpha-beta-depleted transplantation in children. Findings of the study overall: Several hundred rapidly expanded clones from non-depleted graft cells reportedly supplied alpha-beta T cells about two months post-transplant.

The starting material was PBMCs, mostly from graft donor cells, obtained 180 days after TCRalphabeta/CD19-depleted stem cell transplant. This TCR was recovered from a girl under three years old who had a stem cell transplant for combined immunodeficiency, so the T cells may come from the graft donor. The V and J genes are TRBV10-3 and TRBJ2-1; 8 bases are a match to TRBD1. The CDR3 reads CAIMKGQGAYNEQFF. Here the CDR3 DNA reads TGTGCCATCATGAAAGGGCAGGGGGCTTACAATGAGCAGTTCTTC.